The rows below give T cell receptor beta chains drawn from one sample of a study of cytomegalovirus exposure and HLA in healthy donors. The method was immunoSEQ multiplex PCR; TCRdb's version includes in-frame clones alone and lacks a portion of them. The data contain 90,000 to 150,000 clones, more than 60% of them seen just once; the ten biggest clones take up over 3.5%. Sequenced: PBMCs. The receptors were gathered from a woman between 40 and 55 years old in good health and CMV-seronegative. The CDR3 runs from the conserved cysteine through the conserved F or W. The D gene is left open where the match is weak.

j_call,cdr3_length,d_call,v_call,cdr3_aa
TRBJ2-2,16,TRBD2,TRBV6-6,CASSYRGRIPTGELFF
TRBJ1-2,14,.,TRBV18,CASSPDRTLYGYTF
TRBJ2-1,15,TRBD2,TRBV6-5,CASSRPGLASWEQFF
TRBJ2-1,15,.,TRBV19,CATSRTALSYNEQFF
TRBJ1-4,15,.,TRBV21-1,CASSKRDRGSEKLFF
TRBJ2-1,15,.,TRBV5-1,CASSSSRSSYNEQFF
TRBJ2-5,15,.,TRBV6-1,CASSEPVGGRETQYF
TRBJ2-5,17,TRBD2,TRBV11-2,CASSLTLTSGSGETQYF
TRBJ2-1,16,.,TRBV7-8,CASTLVSPGIYNEQFF
TRBJ1-5,17,.,TRBV7-3,CASSPETAGLGSQPQHF
TRBJ2-1,14,.,TRBV6-4,CASSDSTDSNEQFF
TRBJ1-6,15,TRBD1,TRBV4-3,CASSQEGQGTSPLHF
TRBJ1-1,17,TRBD1,TRBV27,CASSLYMGQGLYTEAFF
TRBJ2-2,15,TRBD2,TRBV19,CASKSAGVGTGELFF